One sample yielded the 17 T cell receptor beta chains listed below, sequenced in a study of regulatory T cells in long-lasting Graves disease. Construction of the TCR beta libraries employed iRepertoire HTBI primers in conjunction with Arm-PCR of CDR3 regions. Via MiXCR, TCRdb re-called the multiplex PCR reads, giving one row per CDR3 protein. The data contain about 540,000 distinct CDR3 sequences, about 13% of them singletons. The time point here: newly diagnosed GD, antithyroid drugs for less than 3 months. Construction of the TCR library relied on RNA isolated from PBMCs. These same records also appear under a second study, on T cells in Graves' hyperthyroidism and ophthalmopathy.

The sequencing used peripheral blood mononuclear cells (PBMCs), collected at new diagnosis, from a patient treated with antithyroid drugs. These receptors were taken from a young man with Graves disease.

This clonotype has ten or more counts. The J gene is TRBJ1-2, the V gene TRBV25-1, with a tentative D call TRBD1 (5 bases). Trimming stripped 1 base from V and 8 bases from J, with 14 bases between. The CDR3 contains 14 residues. Germline values: CDR1 MGHDK, CDR2 SYGVNS. This CDR3 reads CASSEWGPGRGYTF. The CDR3 DNA sequence: TGTGCCAGCAGTGAATGGGGACCCGGGAGGGGCTACACCTTC.

The table lists this clonotype with many counts. The chain combines TRBV2 with TRBJ1-1; possibly TRBD1 for D (6 bases). V was trimmed by 7 bases and J by 7 bases, leaving 16 bases between them. The CDR3 sequence is 13 residues long. The germline V gene has CDR1 SNHLY and CDR2 FYNNEI. CDR3 nucleotide sequence: TGTGCCAGCATCCCGGACAGCGACATTGAAGCTTTCTTT. Translating it yields CASIPDSDIEAFF.

This clonotype appeared many times. J is TRBJ2-7 and V is TRBV20-1, with a tentative D call TRBD2 (7 bases). Between the trimmed V and J ends, which lost 5 bases and 5 bases, there was a span of 16 bases. In germline, CDR1 is DFQATT, CDR2 SNEGSKA (reference sequence). This CDR3 contains 13 residues. CDR3 coding DNA: TGCAGTGCTGGGGGGGAGGGGGATAACGAGCAGTACTTC. This sequence encodes CSAGGEGDNEQYF.

This clonotype was counted many times. The J gene is TRBJ1-1, the V gene TRBV29-1; 9 bases map to TRBD1. The germline gives CDR1 SQVTM, CDR2 ANQGSEA. The junction had 7 bases not matched to a gene; V was cut back by 7 bases and J by 10 bases. CDR3 size: 11 residues. The CDR3 DNA follows: TGCAGCGCCTACACAGGGGGCCTAGCTTTCTTT. Translating gives CSAYTGGLAFF.

This clonotype was seen at least ten times. V is TRBV12-3 or TRBV12-4 and J is TRBJ1-2; D is possibly TRBD1 (5 bases). Trimming took 5 bases from V and 8 from J, leaving 12 bases between them. The CDR3 is made up of 12 amino acids. The CDR3 nucleotides read TGTGCCAGCAGTCCTCAGGGCAGAGGCTACACCTTC. It translates to CASSPQGRGYTF.

In nucleotides, the CDR3 is TGTGCCAGCAGCCCCAGAGGGGACACCGGGGAGCTGTTTTTT. As protein: CASSPRGDTGELFF. The chain uses TRBV7-9 and TRBJ2-2; D may be TRBD1 or TRBD2 (5 bases each). V lost 5 bases, J lost 3 bases, and 10 bases lay in between. The CDR3 runs 14 residues. Per germline, CDR1 SEHNR and CDR2 FQNEAQ (reference sequence).

This clonotype was observed many times. The rearrangement joins TRBV6-2 or TRBV6-3 to TRBJ2-1, with 10 bases fitting TRBD1. This CDR3 comprises 18 residues. J was trimmed by 0 bases and V by 6 bases; bases with no gene match: 11. From germline, CDR1 is MNHEY and CDR2 SVGEGT. CDR3: CASRSGTGVISSYNEQFF. CDR3 nucleotides: TGTGCCAGCAGATCCGGGACAGGGGTTATATCCTCCTACAATGAGCAGTTCTTC.

As regards this clonotype: A read error is possible here, since a much larger clone lies one base away. The V and J genes are TRBV2 and TRBJ2-5, with 8 positions matching TRBD1. CDR1 and CDR2 (germline): SNHLY, FYNNEI. Trimming at V came to 6 bases and at J to 0 bases, leaving 0 bases not matched to a gene. This CDR3 has 13 residues. CDR3 DNA sequence: TGTGCCAGCAGGGGACAGGACCAAGAGACCCAGTACTTC. It encodes CASRGQDQETQYF.

There are a few counts of this clonotype. The CDR3 protein is CASSGTYRDTEAFF. The CDR3 nucleotides are TGCGCCAGCAGCGGGACATACAGGGACACTGAAGCTTTCTTT. This rearrangement joins TRBV5-1 to TRBJ1-1; a weak D match, TRBD1 (6 bases). Germline CDR1 reads SGHRS; CDR2 reads YFSETQ. The length of the CDR3 is 14 residues. The ends were cut back, 4 bases at V and 3 bases at J, with 13 bases in the middle.

This clonotype was seen repeatedly, ten times or more. The CDR3 loop reads CASSLPTDTQYF. In DNA form, the CDR3 reads TGCGCCAGCAGCCTCCCCACAGATACGCAGTATTTT. V is TRBV5-1 and J is TRBJ2-3, with D uncertain. Germline lookup yields CDR1 SGHRS and CDR2 YFSETQ. Trimming pared 4 bases from V and 2 bases from J, leaving 5 bases between. This CDR3 is 12 amino acids long.

This clonotype was counted many times. V usage is TRBV5-1 and J usage is TRBJ1-1; tentative D call: TRBD1 (6 bases). Germline CDR1 SGHRS, CDR2 YFSETQ. Between the trimmed V and J ends, which lost 0 bases and 10 bases, there was a span of 13 bases. The CDR3 spans 13 residues. CDR3 nucleotide sequence: TGCGCCAGCAGCTTGGATCGGGGGGCGCGAGCTTTCTTT. Protein: CASSLDRGARAFF.

This clonotype was seen more than once but under ten times. This chain links TRBV19 with TRBJ2-1, with 9 bases lining up with TRBD2. In germline, CDR1 is LNHDA, CDR2 SQIVND (reference sequence). The junction had 9 bases not matched to a gene; V was cut back by 3 bases and J by 9 bases. There are 15 residues in the CDR3. CDR3 sequence (DNA): TGTGCCAGTAGTATCTTCGGGCTAGCGGGAACTGAGCAGTTCTTC. It codes for CASSIFGLAGTEQFF.

This clonotype showed up many times. J is TRBJ1-6 and V is TRBV19; D unclear. Per germline, CDR1 LNHDA and CDR2 SQIVND (reference sequence). Trimming took 6 bases from V and 8 from J, leaving 14 bases between them. CDR3 length: 14 residues. CDR3 protein: CASRPGRRDSPLHF. As DNA, the CDR3 is TGTGCCAGTAGACCGGGTCGTCGGGATTCACCCCTCCACTTT.

This clonotype was seen more than once but under ten times. The V call is TRBV20-1, the J call TRBJ2-7, with 10 bases matching TRBD2. Germline CDR1 is DFQATT and CDR2 is SNEGSKA (reference sequence). The CDR3 has 15 residues. With V trimmed by 0 bases and J by 6 bases, 8 bases remained unmatched. CDR3 loop: CSARDGPSGSREQYF. The CDR3 nucleotides are TGCAGTGCTAGAGATGGCCCTAGCGGGAGTCGCGAGCAGTACTTC.

Many counts were recorded for this clonotype. This chain joins TRBV2 and TRBJ1-1; D not certain. In germline, CDR1 is SNHLY, CDR2 FYNNEI. The CDR3 is 12 amino acids. V was pared by 3 bases and J by 10 bases, with 12 bases between. CDR3 nucleotides: TGTGCCAGCAGTGAGGGTCTCTTCGGAGCTTTCTTT. Translation gives CASSEGLFGAFF.

This clonotype was picked up many times. V gene TRBV29-1 combines with J gene TRBJ2-5; 8 nucleotides agree with TRBD1. The CDR3 loop spans 13 amino acids. The V gene end was trimmed by 6 bases and the J gene end by 7 bases; junction bases not matched to a gene: 10. Germline CDR1 and CDR2: SQVTM and ANQGSEA. The DNA for the CDR3 is TGCAGCGTCTCACAGGGGGTCGAGGCGACCCAGTACTTC. Translating it yields CSVSQGVEATQYF.

This sequence joins TRBV30 and TRBJ1-2; D might be TRBD1 (5 bases). With 0 bases removed from V and 10 bases from J, the gap between germline ends came to 12 bases. Germline loops: CDR1 GTSNPN, CDR2 SVGIG (reference sequence). This CDR3 has 12 amino acids. The CDR3 loop is CAWSVLVGTYTF. The CDR3 DNA follows: TGTGCCTGGAGTGTACTTGTGGGGACCTACACCTTC.